One sample yielded the 28 T cell receptor beta chains listed below, sequenced in a study of molecular identifiers for immune sequencing clone quantification. TCRdb independently ran MiXCR on the PCR reads; one entry per CDR3 protein. The sample contains more than 85,000 distinct CDR3 sequences, 35% to 40% of which appear only once. Sample: naive CD8+ T cells from blood, with Jurkat cell RNA spiked in. Subset defined: FACS-sorted CD8+CD4-CCR7+CD45RA+ naive T cells. Receptors originate from a human donor in good health. Some libraries in this study had Jurkat cell RNA spiked in.

This clonotype was seen ten or more times. This rearrangement joins TRBV23-1 to TRBJ2-2; 11 nucleotides line up with TRBD1. TRBV23-1 is recorded as an ORF, its role being uncertain. This CDR3 comprises 16 residues. The ends lost 2 bases at V and 2 bases at J; junction bases unmatched: 1. CDR3 amino acids: CASSQRTGGNTGELFF. The CDR3 region has the DNA TGCGCCAGCAGTCAACGGACAGGGGGCAACACCGGGGAGCTGTTTTTT.

This rearrangement joins TRBV5-1 to TRBJ2-1; D is unresolved. Trimming removed 4 bases at V and 10 bases at J, with 9 bases between. The CDR3 spans 11 residues. Germline CDR1 reads SGHRS; CDR2 reads YFSETQ. For the CDR3, the DNA is TGCGCCAGCAGCCCCTCTATCGAGCAGTTCTTC. As protein: CASSPSIEQFF.

This clonotype occurred many times. V usage is TRBV7-9 and J usage is TRBJ2-3, with D hard to call. The CDR3 length is 12 residues. The V and J ends lost 1 base and 6 bases respectively, with 5 bases between them. Germline CDR1 reads SEHNR; CDR2 reads FQNEAQ (reference sequence). Written as DNA, the CDR3 is TGTGCCAGCAGCTTAGTCGACGATACGCAGTATTTT. This sequence encodes CASSLVDDTQYF.

This chain joins TRBV7-6 and TRBJ2-5, with 7 nucleotides matching TRBD1. From germline, CDR1 is SGHVS and CDR2 FNYEAQ. The V segment lost 11 bases and the J segment 0 bases; nucleotides outside the gene matches: 18. The CDR3 is made up of 17 amino acids. The CDR3 region has the DNA TGTGCCGTCTTAGGCCCGAGGGCAGGGGGTCACCAAGAGACCCAGTACTTC. Amino acids: CAVLGPRAGGHQETQYF. Supplemented by reference TRBV7-6 and TRBJ2-5, the full variable domain reads GAGVSQSPRYKVTKRGQDVALRCDPISGHVSLYWYRQALGQGPEFLTYFNYEAQQDKSGLPNDRFSAERPEGSISTLTIQRTEQRDSAMYRCAVLGPRAGGHQETQYFGPGTRLLVL.

This clonotype was observed many times. The V call is TRBV4-3, the J call TRBJ2-3; possible D gene TRBD2, 6 bases. Germline V gene sequence: CDR1 LGHNA, CDR2 YSLEER. Between the trimmed V and J ends, which lost 4 bases and 0 bases, there was a span of 8 bases. The CDR3 runs to 14 residues. The CDR3 protein is CASSPGRSTDTQYF. For the CDR3, the DNA is TGCGCCAGCAGCCCGGGGAGGAGCACAGATACGCAGTATTTT.

As concerns this clonotype: As the CDR3 is not closed by the conserved phenylalanine or tryptophan, this likely results from a read error. Because the CDR3's place on the DNA is in doubt, the DNA is left out and the CDR3 is given as listed by TCRdb. This chain joins TRBV2 and TRBJ2-7; the D call TRBD2 from the table was never checked on the DNA. Germline-derived CDR1 and CDR2 are SNHLY and FYNNEI. The CDR3 spans 13 amino acids, including both terminal residues. The CDR3 reads CASSEGLAGDRLS.

Points on this clonotype: At one end, the junction sequence differs from germline, possibly due to a read error. The rearrangement uses TRBV19 and TRBJ2-5; D might be TRBD1 (5 bases). Germline CDR1 is LNHDA and CDR2 is SQIVND (reference sequence). The CDR3 sequence is 13 residues long. CDR3 DNA: TGTGCCAGTAGTATTTTAGGACAAGAGACCCTGTACTTC. This encodes CASSILGQETLYF.

This clonotype was found many times. The rearrangement joins TRBV28 to TRBJ2-3, with 9 bases aligning to TRBD2. V dropped 5 bases and J dropped 2; count of bases not matched to a gene: 11. The CDR3 loop spans 17 amino acids. Germline loops: CDR1 MDHEN, CDR2 SYDVKM. The chain's CDR3 is CASSPPWSGRLTDTQYF. CDR3 in DNA: TGTGCCAGCAGTCCGCCTTGGAGCGGGAGGCTCACAGATACGCAGTATTTT.

The V gene is TRBV27, the J gene TRBJ2-1; D remains unclear. The CDR3 runs 15 residues. V gave up 8 bases and J gave up 6 bases, with 20 bases separating them. Germline CDR1 MNHEY, CDR2 SMNVEV (reference sequence). The CDR3 region is CASGARLGSINEQFF. Written as DNA, the CDR3 is TGTGCCAGCGGTGCCCGACTGGGCTCGATCAATGAGCAGTTCTTC.

A note on this clonotype: At one of its ends the junction is not consistent with the germline gene, which may arise from a read error. V is TRBV12-3 or TRBV12-4 and J is TRBJ2-1, with D unresolved. The CDR3 length is 16 residues. CDR3: CASSLEGYSAYNGQFF. CDR3 in DNA: TGTGCCAGCAGTTTAGAAGGGTATTCGGCGTACAATGGGCAGTTCTTC.

Only a few counts were recorded for this clonotype. This rearrangement joins TRBV20-1 to TRBJ2-2; D is uncertain. Trimming stripped 4 bases from V and 5 bases from J, with 11 bases between. CDR3 size: 13 residues. The V gene's germline CDR1 is DFQATT and CDR2 SNEGSKA (reference sequence). CDR3 bases: TGCAGTGCTAAAGACTTACTTACCGGGGAGCTGTTTTTT. Its translation: CSAKDLLTGELFF.

This chain's CDR3 is CASSSVTGGDTQYF. DNA of the CDR3: TGTGCCAGCAGCTCGGTCACCGGTGGAGATACGCAGTATTTT. This chain links TRBV7-9 with TRBJ2-3; no definite D call. This CDR3 region has 14 residues. V lost 4 bases and J 5 bases, leaving 13 bases between the germline ends. The germline V gene encodes CDR1 SEHNR and CDR2 FQNEAQ (reference sequence).

This clonotype has only a few counts. The rearrangement joins TRBV4-2 to TRBJ2-1; 8 bases match TRBD2. Germline CDR1 and CDR2: LGHNA and YNFKEQ. This CDR3 is built from 16 residues. V dropped 0 bases and J dropped 7; count of bases not matched to a gene: 8. In DNA, the CDR3 is TGTGCCAGCAGCCAAGATCTGGGGACTAGGAGGAATGAGCAGTTCTTC. Translating it yields CASSQDLGTRRNEQFF.

A few counts support this clonotype. The chain carries TRBV27 and TRBJ2-2; TRBD1 is a possible D gene (6 bases). Between the trimmed V and J ends, which lost 3 bases and 3 bases, there was a span of 14 bases. The CDR3 is 16 amino acids. Germline loops: CDR1 MNHEY, CDR2 SMNVEV (reference sequence). In DNA, the CDR3 is TGTGCCAGCAGTTTGGGGGCCTTCACCCACACCGGGGAGCTGTTTTTT. This encodes CASSLGAFTHTGELFF.

This clonotype was found once. Being one base from a much bigger clone, this may be a read error. The chain recombines TRBV7-2 with TRBJ2-3; 9 bases fit TRBD2. The CDR3 contains 16 residues. In germline, CDR1 is SGHTA, CDR2 FQGNSA. In DNA form, the CDR3 reads TGTGCCAGAAGCTTTGATAGCGGGAGTCGCACAGATACGCAGTATTTT. This sequence encodes CARSFDSGSRTDTQYF.

On this clonotype: Since the CDR3 does not end with the conserved phenylalanine or tryptophan, this likely comes from a read error. This chain links TRBV4-1 with TRBJ2-5; tentative D call: TRBD1 (6 bases). The CDR3 consists of 15 residues. CDR1 MGHRA and CDR2 YSYEKL come from the germline V gene. V was cut by 4 bases and J by 2 bases, with 14 bases left in between. CDR3 in amino acids: CASSLLGGSQETQYI. CDR3 bases: TGCGCCAGCAGCCTACTTGGGGGCAGTCAAGAGACCCAGTACATC.

A single count supports this clonotype. The chain couples TRBV6-5 to TRBJ2-7, with D unresolved. The germline V gene has CDR1 MNHEY and CDR2 SVGAGI. CDR3 size: 13 residues. The V end lost 0 bases, the J end lost 4 bases, and 7 bases lay between the germline ends. The CDR3 reads CASSYSGVYEQYF. The CDR3 DNA sequence: TGTGCCAGCAGTTACTCGGGCGTTTACGAGCAGTACTTC.

The chain carries TRBV24-1 and TRBJ2-1; 14 bases agree with TRBD2. CDR3 length: 15 residues. Germline loops: CDR1 KGHDR, CDR2 SFDVKD. V lost 7 bases, J lost 7 bases, and 5 bases stayed unmatched. In DNA, the CDR3 is TGTGCCACCAGCGCCGGGACTAGCGGGAGTAATGAGCAGTTCTTC. Translation gives CATSAGTSGSNEQFF.

This clonotype was detected only a few times. The chain uses TRBV19 and TRBJ1-2, with 9 bases aligning to TRBD1. This CDR3 contains 12 residues. The germline CDR1 and CDR2 sequences are LNHDA and SQIVND (reference sequence). J gave up 4 bases and V 6 bases, and 0 bases lay outside the gene matches. The CDR3 DNA reads as TGTGCCAGTAGGACAGGGGGCTATGGCTACACCTTC. It specifies CASRTGGYGYTF.

CDR3 DNA sequence: TGTGCCAGCAGTTTTCGGAATGAGCAGTTCTTC. Translating gives CASSFRNEQFF. V gene TRBV27 combines with J gene TRBJ2-1, with D unresolved. Germline assignment: CDR1 MNHEY and CDR2 SMNVEV (reference sequence). Trimming removed 3 bases at V and 7 bases at J, with 4 bases between. The CDR3 length is 11 residues.

This clonotype was seen a few times. The chain recombines TRBV20-1 with TRBJ2-7; 10 bases agree with TRBD1. CDR1 is DFQATT and CDR2 is SNEGSKA in the germline V gene (reference sequence). The CDR3 length is 16 residues. J was trimmed by 0 bases and V by 1 base; bases with no gene match: 6. This chain's CDR3 is CSARGPGTGASYEQYF. CDR3 DNA sequence: TGCAGTGCTAGAGGACCCGGGACAGGGGCCTCCTACGAGCAGTACTTC.

As regards this clonotype: Relative to the germline gene, one junction end is altered; a read error may explain this. The chain links TRBV4-2 to TRBJ2-7; TRBD1 matches at 10 bases. The CDR3 loop spans 15 amino acids. Germline V lookup: CDR1 LGHNA, CDR2 YNFKEQ. CDR3 region: CASGQLGQGVYEQYF. The CDR3 nucleotides are TGTGCCAGCGGCCAATTAGGACAGGGGGTCTACGAGCAGTACTTC.

In this sample, this clonotype turned up a few times. The chain links TRBV13 to TRBJ2-7, with 14 bases aligning to TRBD2. CDR3 length equals 18 residues. V shed 2 bases, J shed 1 base, and the junction held 7 bases outside the gene matches. From germline, CDR1 is PRHDT and CDR2 FYEKMQ (reference sequence). The CDR3 loop is CASSLSGTSGGTSYEQYF. The CDR3 DNA reads TGTGCCAGCAGCTTATCCGGGACTAGCGGGGGAACTTCCTACGAGCAGTACTTC.

The chain is built from TRBV7-9 and TRBJ2-7; a weak D match, TRBD1 (6 bases). The germline V and J ends were trimmed by 1 base and 2 bases, with 12 bases remaining between them. This CDR3 comprises 15 residues. Germline lookup yields CDR1 SEHNR and CDR2 FQNEAQ (reference sequence). The CDR3 loop is CASSLGAGVPYEQYF. CDR3 DNA sequence: TGTGCCAGCAGCTTAGGTGCAGGGGTCCCCTACGAGCAGTACTTC.

The chain is built from TRBV20-1 and TRBJ2-2; TRBD2 agrees at 11 bases. The CDR3 sequence is 15 residues long. The V gene's germline CDR1 is DFQATT and CDR2 SNEGSKA (reference sequence). V dropped 6 bases and J dropped 0; count of bases not matched to a gene: 3. CDR3: CSATTSGTNTGELFF. The CDR3 coding sequence is TGCAGTGCAACGACTAGCGGGACGAACACCGGGGAGCTGTTTTTT.

This clonotype was seen more than once but under ten times. The V gene is TRBV2, the J gene TRBJ2-5, with D perhaps matching TRBD1 or TRBD2 (6 bases each). Germline CDR1 SNHLY, CDR2 FYNNEI. This CDR3 has 12 amino acids. Deletions cut 9 bases from V and 7 bases from J, with 15 bases between. The CDR3 DNA reads as TGTGCCAGGACTGATGGAGGGGGGACCCAGTACTTC. It is translated as CARTDGGGTQYF.

This clonotype was counted between two and nine times. This rearrangement joins TRBV28 to TRBJ1-6; 10 nucleotides line up with TRBD1. This CDR3 is 15 amino acids long. V shed 6 bases, J shed 7 bases, and the junction held 6 bases outside the gene matches. Looked up from germline, CDR1 is MDHEN and CDR2 is SYDVKM. The CDR3 bases are TGTGCCAGCAGGAGACAGGGGGCTTGGAATTCACCCCTCCACTTT. Protein product: CASRRQGAWNSPLHF.

In this sample, this clonotype turned up once. A much larger clone is a single base away; this may be a read error. The rearrangement joins TRBV4-3 to TRBJ2-3; either TRBD1 or TRBD2 may fit D (5 bases each). The CDR3 is made up of 16 amino acids. Germline CDR1 is LGHNA and CDR2 is YSLEER. CDR3 sequence reads: CASSPGAAVSTDTQFF. DNA for the CDR3: TGCGCCAGCAGCCCCGGGGCAGCAGTAAGCACAGATACGCAGTTTTTT.